Each of the 26 T cell receptor beta chains below was sequenced from the same sample in a study of CD8+ T cells in alopecia areata. Sequencing relied on a cDNA template that was reverse transcribed from extracted RNA. Data came from immunoSEQ multiplex PCR; TCRdb stores just in-frame clones and leaves some out. The table lists more than 150,000 clones, around half of them singletons. Sequences were derived from CD8+ T cells sorted from blood, sampled at week 0. These receptors were taken from a human donor with alopecia areata.

This clone was observed a few times. The chain combines TRBV29-1 with TRBJ2-1, with 8 bases aligning to TRBD1. The ends lost 7 bases at V and 6 bases at J; junction bases unmatched: 11. There are 14 residues in the CDR3. The germline V gene encodes CDR1 SQVTM and CDR2 ANQGSEA. CDR3 amino acids: CSARGQGATNEQFF. The CDR3 coding sequence is TGCAGCGCTCGAGGGCAGGGGGCCACCAATGAGCAGTTCTTC.

The V gene is TRBV30, the J gene TRBJ1-4, with D tentatively TRBD1 (6 bases). The V end lost 7 bases, the J end lost 0 bases, and 9 bases lay between the germline ends. CDR3 length: 13 residues. The V gene's germline CDR1 is GTSNPN and CDR2 SVGIG (reference sequence). The CDR3 DNA reads as TGTGCCTCCGAGGGGGCAACTAATGAAAAACTGTTTTTT. Translating gives CASEGATNEKLFF.

The V and J genes are TRBV7-8 and TRBJ1-5; D not certain. In germline, CDR1 is SGHVS, CDR2 FQNEAQ. There are 12 residues in the CDR3. Trimming cost V 5 bases and J 3 bases, with 5 bases left between them. In nucleotides, the CDR3 is TGTGCCAGCAGCCCAAACAATCAGCCCCAGCATTTT. Amino acid sequence: CASSPNNQPQHF.

The V call is TRBV28, the J call TRBJ2-1; TRBD1 agrees at 9 bases. CDR3 length: 14 amino acids. Trimming took 4 bases from V and 10 from J; bases not matched to a gene: 8. The germline V gene has CDR1 MDHEN and CDR2 SYDVKM. The chain's CDR3 is CASSSPGTGSEQFF. In DNA, the CDR3 is TGTGCCAGCAGTTCCCCCGGGACAGGGAGCGAGCAGTTCTTC.

The genes are TRBV9 and TRBJ1-2; D is ambiguous. V lost 4 bases and J lost 4, with 14 bases in between. Germline CDR1 and CDR2: SGDLS and YYNGEE. The CDR3 has 14 amino acids. CDR3 region: CASSPENKPYGYTF. Written as DNA, the CDR3 is TGTGCCAGCAGCCCGGAGAATAAACCCTATGGCTACACCTTC.

The CDR3 DNA sequence: TGCGCCAGCAGCTTGAACACTGAAGCTTTCTTT. Translating it yields CASSLNTEAFF. The genes are TRBV4-1 and TRBJ1-1; D ambiguous. Germline CDR1 MGHRA, CDR2 YSYEKL. Trimming took off 5 bases at V and 0 bases at J, with 1 base between the two ends. There are 11 residues in the CDR3.

The CDR3 region is CASSSGTGGSPLHF. In DNA form, the CDR3 reads TGTGCCAGCAGCTCCGGGACAGGGGGTTCACCCCTCCACTTT. V and J are TRBV9 and TRBJ1-6; 11 bases align to TRBD1. Germline values: CDR1 SGDLS, CDR2 YYNGEE. V shed 4 bases and J 9 bases; nucleotides not matched to a gene: 3. This CDR3 has 14 amino acids.

This chain uses TRBV7-9 with TRBJ2-7, with a tentative D call TRBD1 (6 bases). Germline CDR1 SEHNR, CDR2 FQNEAQ (reference sequence). Trimming stripped 3 bases from V and 2 bases from J, with 11 bases between. The CDR3 runs 14 residues. DNA for the CDR3: TGTGCCAGCAGCTTCCGAGACAGGACCTACGAGCAGTACTTC. This codes for CASSFRDRTYEQYF.

This clone showed up just a few times. The chain joins TRBV29-1 to TRBJ2-7; D is perhaps TRBD1 or TRBD2 (5 bases each). The V end lost 4 bases, the J end lost 5 bases, and 18 bases lay between the germline ends. Germline V gene data show CDR1 as SQVTM and CDR2 as ANQGSEA. The CDR3 contains 14 residues. Here the CDR3 reads CSVGGEGRIDEQYF. The CDR3 coding sequence is TGCAGCGTTGGGGGCGAGGGGCGAATCGACGAGCAGTACTTC.

This clone was counted a few times. The chain combines TRBV6-6 with TRBJ2-1; 11 bases line up with TRBD2. The V gene's germline CDR1 is MNHNY and CDR2 SVGAGI (reference sequence). The V and J ends lost 7 bases and 5 bases, in that order; junction bases with no gene match: 7. The CDR3 runs 15 residues. This chain's CDR3 is CASTPLAGGNNEQFF. DNA of the CDR3: TGTGCCAGCACCCCTCTAGCGGGGGGAAACAATGAGCAGTTCTTC.

The table lists this clone with a few counts. V is TRBV4-3 and J is TRBJ1-1, with 9 bases lining up with TRBD1. CDR1 and CDR2 from the germline V gene are LGHNA and YSLEER. V lost 5 bases, J lost 0 bases, and 7 bases stayed unmatched. This CDR3 contains 16 residues. The CDR3 DNA reads as TGCGCCAGCAGCTCAGACAGGGGGAGGTTGAACACTGAAGCTTTCTTT. Translated, it gives CASSSDRGRLNTEAFF.

There are a few counts of this clone. The chain has TRBV7-8 and TRBJ1-4, with 8 bases matching TRBD1. Germline V gene lookup returns CDR1 SGHVS and CDR2 FQNEAQ. V lost 4 bases and J lost 8; bases outside the gene matches: 12. This CDR3 has 16 amino acids. The CDR3 region has the DNA TGTGCCAGCAGCTCCGTCTCGCAGGGGGCCCGGGAAAAACTGTTTTTT. Its translation: CASSSVSQGAREKLFF.

This clone was recorded once. This sequence joins TRBV29-1 and TRBJ1-2; D perhaps matches TRBD1 (5 bases). There are 10 residues in the CDR3. Trimming removed 3 bases from V and 7 bases from J, with 6 bases in between. The germline V gene has CDR1 SQVTM and CDR2 ANQGSEA. The CDR3 bases are TGCAGCGTTGAGGGGCCTGGCTACACCTTC. Translating gives CSVEGPGYTF.

The chain recombines TRBV5-6 with TRBJ2-2; a weak D match, TRBD1 (5 bases). CDR1 and CDR2 from the germline V gene are SGHDT and YYEEEE. This CDR3 region has 14 residues. V was shortened by 1 base and J by 7 bases, with 11 bases between the two germline ends. The chain's CDR3 is CASSLNAGIGELFF. In DNA, the CDR3 is TGTGCCAGCAGCTTGAACGCAGGGATCGGGGAGCTGTTTTTT.

The CDR3 loop reads CATLDRALGYTF. DNA for the CDR3: TGTGCCACCTTAGACAGGGCCTTGGGCTACACCTTC. The genes are TRBV15 and TRBJ1-2; 7 positions agree with TRBD1. V shed 8 bases, J shed 8 bases, and the junction held 8 bases outside the gene matches. The CDR3 sequence is 12 residues long. In germline, CDR1 is LNHNV, CDR2 YYDKDF (reference sequence).

The J gene is TRBJ2-5, the V gene TRBV30; D is undetermined. V lost 8 bases, J lost 1 base, and 14 bases lay in between. Germline V gene data show CDR1 as GTSNPN and CDR2 as SVGIG (reference sequence). CDR3 size: 13 residues. CDR3 nucleotide sequence: TGTGCCATAGATGGAGAGATCCAAGAGACCCAGTACTTC. Protein product: CAIDGEIQETQYF.

The chain recombines TRBV5-4 with TRBJ1-2; a possible D gene is TRBD1 (5 bases). The CDR3 is 14 amino acids. Germline V lookup: CDR1 SGHNT, CDR2 YYREEE (reference sequence). Trimming took 1 base from V and 3 from J, leaving 10 bases between them. The CDR3 spells CASSLKGWDYGYTF. The DNA of the CDR3 is TGTGCCAGCAGCTTGAAGGGGTGGGACTATGGCTACACCTTC.

To note about this clone: This likely came from a read error, as a far larger clone is one base away. V usage is TRBV11-3 and J usage is TRBJ2-6; D is possibly TRBD2 (5 bases). V was trimmed by 5 bases and J by 0 bases, leaving 11 bases between them. The CDR3 sequence is 16 residues long. Germline V gene lookup returns CDR1 SGHNT and CDR2 YENEEA. CDR3: CASSQDGSSGANVLTF. CDR3 in DNA: TGTGCCAGCAGCCAAGATGGGAGCTCTGGGGCCAACGTCCTGACTTTC.

This rearrangement joins TRBV6-4 to TRBJ2-2; D is ambiguous. Trimming took off 3 bases at V and 10 bases at J, with 15 bases between the two ends. This CDR3 is built from 14 residues. CDR1 and CDR2 (germline): MRHNA, SNTAGT. CDR3 in amino acids: CASSEGSARKELFF. As DNA, the CDR3 is TGTGCCAGCAGTGAAGGGTCCGCTCGTAAGGAGCTGTTTTTT.

CDR3: CSGYPGVNTEAFF. The CDR3 DNA is TGCAGCGGTTACCCGGGAGTGAACACTGAAGCTTTCTTT. The J gene is TRBJ1-1, the V gene TRBV29-1, with D uncertain. Trimming removed 7 bases at V and 0 bases at J, with 12 bases between. The CDR3 is 13 residues long. Germline V gene data show CDR1 as SQVTM and CDR2 as ANQGSEA.

This clone has just a few counts. V usage is TRBV19 and J usage is TRBJ1-5; D is uncertain. Germline CDR1 and CDR2: LNHDA and SQIVND (reference sequence). V lost 5 bases and J lost 4, with 15 bases in between. The CDR3 covers 15 residues. This CDR3 is CASSVNLGPNQPQHF. The CDR3 DNA reads as TGTGCCAGTAGTGTTAATTTAGGGCCTAATCAGCCCCAGCATTTT.

The V gene is TRBV7-8, the J gene TRBJ2-7; a weak D match, TRBD2 (6 bases). Between the trimmed V and J ends, which lost 3 bases and 5 bases, there was a span of 8 bases. In germline, CDR1 is SGHVS, CDR2 FQNEAQ. The CDR3 totals 12 residues. This CDR3 reads CASSFREDEQYF. CDR3 bases: TGTGCCAGCAGCTTCAGGGAGGACGAGCAGTACTTC.

This clone has more than one count but fewer than ten. This specimen includes other DNA sequences encoding the same CDR3. The rearrangement joins TRBV30 to TRBJ2-1; D remains unclear. Looked up from germline, CDR1 is GTSNPN and CDR2 is SVGIG (reference sequence). This CDR3 has 13 amino acids. V was shortened by 2 bases and J by 4 bases, with 9 bases between the two germline ends. The CDR3 loop is CAWSTGAYNEQFF. DNA of the CDR3: TGTGCCTGGAGTACCGGCGCATACAATGAGCAGTTCTTC.

This clone was counted between two and nine times. The rearrangement links TRBV5-6 to TRBJ1-1; 7 positions agree with TRBD1. This CDR3 comprises 14 residues. CDR1 is SGHDT and CDR2 is YYEEEE in the germline V gene. V shed 4 bases, J shed 3 bases, and the junction held 6 bases outside the gene matches. CDR3 residues: CASSPGQLHTEAFF. The DNA for the CDR3 is TGTGCCAGCAGCCCGGGACAGCTCCACACTGAAGCTTTCTTT.

This clone showed up just a few times. V usage is TRBV13 and J usage is TRBJ2-2; 10 bases map to TRBD2. This CDR3 spans 19 amino acids. V was pared by 5 bases and J by 4 bases, with 16 bases of the junction left unmatched. Germline CDR1 PRHDT, CDR2 FYEKMQ (reference sequence). The CDR3 loop reads CASSNRIAGGQRGTGELFF. The CDR3 DNA follows: TGTGCCAGCAGCAACCGGATAGCGGGGGGCCAGCGTGGCACCGGGGAGCTGTTTTTT.

This clone turned up a few times. The rearrangement links TRBV29-1 to TRBJ2-1; D gene ambiguous. CDR3 length equals 14 residues. From germline, CDR1 is SQVTM and CDR2 ANQGSEA. Trimming left V 1 base short and J 4 bases short, with 11 bases between. CDR3 loop: CSVEGYESYNEQFF. CDR3 DNA: TGCAGCGTTGAAGGGTACGAATCGTACAATGAGCAGTTCTTC.